Included here is one TCR beta chain sequence, with context. Its antigen remains unidentified. Per-nucleotide qualities are absent, and no much larger clonotype sits a single base away. TCR CDR3 regions were amplified from genomic DNA by multiplex PCR using the deep immunoSEQ assay. For each cell subset, the extracted genomic DNA was distributed evenly across all wells of several immunoSEQ 96-well plates, and each plate served as one replicate. For sorted subsets, approximately 200 ng of genomic DNA, equivalent to 30,000 or so T cell genomes, went into each replicate PCR. Purified libraries were quantified with a Qubit 3.0 fluorometer, sized on a Bioanalyzer 2100, and re-quantified with the KAPA Library Quantification kit. Every immunoSEQ 96-well plate was sequenced on a separate single-read 150-cycle Illumina NextSeq 550 flow cell. For the original study's pipeline: Because only junctional sequences without quality scores were contained in the immunoSEQ output, filtering matching that applied to full-length reads could not be performed. Sequences were annotated with PyIR, a Python wrapper for IgBLAST v1.9, and V/J genes and CDR3 were assigned using IMGT germline references. Reads were filtered out if the reads had weak V/J assignments (E-value above 1e-6), no CDR3, stop codons, out-of-frame junctions, or ambiguous translated residues. V3J clonotypes were defined as sequences sharing an identical inferred V gene, J gene, and CDR3 amino acid sequence. Percentage overlap between repertoires was computed as shared unique clonotypes divided by the size of the smaller repertoire. Richness of each repertoire was evaluated using RTK rarefaction, the Chao1 estimator, and Recon v2.1 estimates of unobserved clonotypes. Generation probabilities were computed with OLGA for all TCRbeta clonotypes obtained by the gDNA method from several donors. What TCRdb holds here is the immuneACCESS table cut down to in-frame rearrangements. Part of the clones is not present; checked against another copy, under half of the missing clones reflect an unresolved V gene, and the others are unexplained. For V, J and clone size, that table is used; D and trimming come from the DNA. The sample includes a few million clones, with 93% observed a single time. About 1.6% of the sample is taken by the ten largest.

This specimen comes from a study of shared clonotypes between healthy human individuals (dated by TCRdb to between 2020 and 2021). The study in broad terms: A few men and two women, aged 18 to 49 years, made up the cohort. For each donor, CD4 naive and CD4 memory were each given three plates, CD8 naive was given two plates, and CD8 memory was given one plate. To estimate repertoire size and how much clonotype sharing occurs between individuals, the study deeply sequenced the blood TCR repertoires of five healthy adults. To increase sequencing depth and limit assay-specific biases, different laboratories used diverse techniques to prepare libraries and sequence TCR repertoires. Each donor's leukapheresis produced roughly between roughly 0.85 and 9 billion PBMCs. Results the study describes overall, beyond this receptor: Pairwise subsampling led to the expectation that sequencing depth would affect the degree of clonotype sharing among donors. Clonotypes shared by all four sorted-subset donors showed higher generation probabilities than non-shared clonotypes. Naive subsets generally had larger estimated clonotype richness than memory subsets did. Rarefaction of sorted-subset datasets indicated incomplete sequencing despite the large sequencing depth. Sharing across a few donors was observed for around 5% of naive CD4, about 4% of naive CD8, 2% to 2.5% of memory CD4, and around 0.4% of memory CD8 clonotypes. Because the study included a small number of donors, the genetic and exposure-history diversity represented was limited. Sampling was limited to blood, and TCR repertoires in tissue likely differ from TCR repertoires in blood.

CD8 naive samples were obtained by positive selection for CCR7 among CD45RO-negative cells, yielding a CD45RA+CCR7+ population from which TemRA cells were excluded. Healthy HIV-negative adults with no recently reported acute infections or vaccinations were included as donors. Every donor was a Caucasian adult living in Nashville, Tennessee, USA. Blood was obtained by leukapheresis, after which PBMCs were separated by Ficoll-Histopaque density gradient centrifugation and cryopreserved in liquid nitrogen vapor phase. Analytical flow cytometry was used to check the purity and quantity of every magnetically sorted T cell population. Genomic DNA was isolated from each sorted fraction and quantified by UV absorbance on a Nanodrop 2000c. Trimming removed 6 bases from V and 2 bases from J; the gene matches leave 13 bases unexplained. CDR1 and CDR2 are drawn from the germline V gene: SQVTM, ANQGSEA. The CDR3 runs 17 residues from the cysteine to the phenylalanine. The CDR3 DNA has 51 bases and is translated from base 1.

Recombination linked TRBV29-1 to TRBJ2-1, with 10 middle bases fitting TRBD2. The source material was naive CD8+ T cells from PBMCs. The cell subset or site tag for this specimen amounts to: CD45RA+CCR7+. The origin of this receptor is a man younger than 35 in good health. Some clones in this sample may be carry-over from other donors' samples. The DNA sequence is TGCAGCGTGTGCCGGACTAGCGGAGCCCGGACCTACAATGAGCAGTTCTTC. Its translation is CSVCRTSGARTYNEQFF.